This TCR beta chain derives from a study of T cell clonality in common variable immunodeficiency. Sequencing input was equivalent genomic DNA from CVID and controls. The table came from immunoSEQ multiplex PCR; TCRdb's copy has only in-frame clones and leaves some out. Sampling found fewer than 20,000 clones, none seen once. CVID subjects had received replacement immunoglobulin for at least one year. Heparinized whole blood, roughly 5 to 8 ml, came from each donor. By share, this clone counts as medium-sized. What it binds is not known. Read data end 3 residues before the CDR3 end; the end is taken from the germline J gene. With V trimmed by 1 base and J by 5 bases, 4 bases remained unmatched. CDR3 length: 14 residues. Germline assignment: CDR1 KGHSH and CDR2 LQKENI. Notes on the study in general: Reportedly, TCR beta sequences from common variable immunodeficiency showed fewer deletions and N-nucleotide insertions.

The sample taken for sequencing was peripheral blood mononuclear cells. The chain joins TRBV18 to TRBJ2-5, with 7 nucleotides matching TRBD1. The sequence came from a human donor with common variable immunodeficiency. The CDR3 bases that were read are TGTGCCAGCTCACCACTGACAGGGTTGGAGACC. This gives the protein CASSPLTGLET. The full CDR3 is CASSPLTGLETQYF.